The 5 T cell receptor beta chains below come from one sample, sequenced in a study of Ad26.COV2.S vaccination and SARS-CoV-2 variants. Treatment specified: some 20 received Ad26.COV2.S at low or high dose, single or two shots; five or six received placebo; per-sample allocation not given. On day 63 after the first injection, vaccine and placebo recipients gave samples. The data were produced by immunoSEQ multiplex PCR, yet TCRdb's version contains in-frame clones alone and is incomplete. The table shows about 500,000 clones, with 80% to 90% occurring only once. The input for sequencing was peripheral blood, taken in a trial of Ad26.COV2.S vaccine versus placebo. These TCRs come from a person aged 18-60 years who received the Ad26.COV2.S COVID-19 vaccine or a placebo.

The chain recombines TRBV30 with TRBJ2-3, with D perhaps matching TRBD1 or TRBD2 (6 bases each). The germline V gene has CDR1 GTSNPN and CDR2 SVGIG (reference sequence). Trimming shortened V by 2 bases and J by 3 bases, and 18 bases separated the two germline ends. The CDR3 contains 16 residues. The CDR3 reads CAWSRGKTGATDTQYF. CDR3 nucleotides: TGTGCCTGGAGTAGGGGGAAAACGGGGGCTACAGATACGCAGTATTTT.

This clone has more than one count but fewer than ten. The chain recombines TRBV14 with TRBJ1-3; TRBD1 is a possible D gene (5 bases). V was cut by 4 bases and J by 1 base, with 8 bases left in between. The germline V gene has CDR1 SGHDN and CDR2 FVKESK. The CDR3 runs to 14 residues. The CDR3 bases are TGTGCCAGCAGCCCTCGACAGTCTGGAAACACCATATATTTT. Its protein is CASSPRQSGNTIYF.

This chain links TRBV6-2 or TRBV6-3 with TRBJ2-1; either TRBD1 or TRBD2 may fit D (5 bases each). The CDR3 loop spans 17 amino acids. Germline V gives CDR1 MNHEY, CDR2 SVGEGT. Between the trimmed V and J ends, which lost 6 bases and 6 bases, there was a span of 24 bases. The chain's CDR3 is CASSLTLRDAGVNEQFF. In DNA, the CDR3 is TGTGCCAGCAGCCTGACACTCCGGGACGCCGGGGTCAATGAGCAGTTCTTC.

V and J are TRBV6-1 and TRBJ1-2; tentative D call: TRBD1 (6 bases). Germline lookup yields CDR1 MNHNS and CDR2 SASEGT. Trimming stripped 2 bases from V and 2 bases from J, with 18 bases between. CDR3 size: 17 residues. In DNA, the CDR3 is TGTGCCAGCAGTGAATCGGCCCTGACAGGACTAAACTATGGCTACACCTTC. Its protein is CASSESALTGLNYGYTF.

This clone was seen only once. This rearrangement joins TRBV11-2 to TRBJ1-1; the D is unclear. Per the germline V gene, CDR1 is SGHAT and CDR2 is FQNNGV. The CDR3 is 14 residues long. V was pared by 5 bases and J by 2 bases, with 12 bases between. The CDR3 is CASSPSDINTEAFF. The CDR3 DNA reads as TGTGCCAGCAGCCCAAGCGACATAAACACTGAAGCTTTCTTT.